The T cell receptor beta chain described here comes from a study of diagnostic markers for celiac disease. The CDR3 extends over 16 amino acids. Germline CDR1 SGHRS, CDR2 YFSETQ. TCRdb processed the reads again and assigns one entry to each CDR3 protein, with no DNA. This sample's table reports about 7,500 distinct CDR3 sequences. The chain employs TRBV5-1 and TRBJ2-6; TCRdb lists TRBD2, though no DNA is available to test this call. The material sequenced was either unsorted cells or a sorted T cell fraction (not recorded which). The receptor comes from a human donor. This table probably holds off-target reads from a library built for another chain. The CDR3 sequence is CASSFGGVTGANVLTF. Full variable domain (rest looked up from reference TRBV5-1 and TRBJ2-6): KAGVTQTPRYLIKTRGQQVTLSCSPISGHRSVSWYQQTPGQGLQFLFEYFSETQRNKGNFPGRFSGRQFSNSRSEMNVSTLELGDSALYLCASSFGGVTGANVLTFGAGSRLTVL.